This entry describes one T cell receptor (beta chain). This specimen belongs to a study of technical replicates of blood from a few donors. Using immunoSEQ multiplex PCR, the repertoire was profiled, and TCRdb retains in-frame clones only, with some absent. The table shows approximately 70,000 clones, with nearly 97% occurring only once. CDR3 length equals 17 residues. V was clipped by 2 bases and J by 0 bases, with 14 bases between them. Germline assignment: CDR1 MNHNS and CDR2 SASEGT. The TCR sequence derives from a human donor in good health. The J gene is TRBJ1-5, the V gene TRBV6-1; D ambiguous. The sequencing sample was made of T cells isolated from PBMCs. CDR3 in amino acids: CASSEILAGYSNQPQHF. CDR3 bases: TGTGCCAGCAGTGAAATACTTGCAGGCTATAGCAATCAGCCCCAGCATTTT.